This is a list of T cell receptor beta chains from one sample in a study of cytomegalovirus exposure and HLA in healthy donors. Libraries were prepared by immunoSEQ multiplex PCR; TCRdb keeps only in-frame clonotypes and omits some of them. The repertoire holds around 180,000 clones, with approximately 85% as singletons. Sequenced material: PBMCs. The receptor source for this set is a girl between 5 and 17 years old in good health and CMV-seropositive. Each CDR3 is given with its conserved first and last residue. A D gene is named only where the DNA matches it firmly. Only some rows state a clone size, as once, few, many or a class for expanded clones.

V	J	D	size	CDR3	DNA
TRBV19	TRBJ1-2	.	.	CASRADSTSYGYTF	TGTGCCAGTAGAGCGGACAGCACGAGCTATGGCTACACCTTC
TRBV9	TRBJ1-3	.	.	CASSVGGLNTIYF	TGTGCCAGCAGCGTTGGGGGCTTAAACACCATATATTTT
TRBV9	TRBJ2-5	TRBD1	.	CASSSRDRVWETQYF	TGTGCCAGCAGCTCCCGGGACAGGGTTTGGGAGACCCAGTACTTC
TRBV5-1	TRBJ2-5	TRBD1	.	CASSSGTAIQETQYF	TGCGCCAGCAGCTCGGGGACAGCTATTCAAGAGACCCAGTACTTC
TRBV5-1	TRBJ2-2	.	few	CASSLAEPNTGELFF	TGCGCCAGCAGCTTGGCTGAGCCAAACACCGGGGAGCTGTTTTTT
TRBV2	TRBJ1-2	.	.	CASSDRATTNYGYTF	TGTGCCAGCAGTGACAGGGCTACTACTAACTATGGCTACACCTTC
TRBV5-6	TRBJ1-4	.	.	CASSLGRTPYEKLFF	TGTGCCAGCAGCTTGGGAAGGACACCTTATGAAAAACTGTTTTTT
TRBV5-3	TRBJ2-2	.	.	CARSLDMWNTGELFF	TGTGCCAGAAGTCTGGACATGTGGAACACCGGGGAGCTGTTTTTT
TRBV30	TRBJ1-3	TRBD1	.	CAWDRGTGNTIYF	TGTGCCTGGGACAGGGGAACTGGAAACACCATATATTTT
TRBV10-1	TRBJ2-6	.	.	CASSEGPGLSSGANVLTF	TGCGCCAGCAGTGAGGGGCCAGGTCTTTCCTCTGGGGCCAACGTCCTGACTTTC
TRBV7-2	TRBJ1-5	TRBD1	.	CASSLETGYQPQHF	TGTGCCAGCAGCTTAGAGACAGGGTATCAGCCCCAGCATTTT
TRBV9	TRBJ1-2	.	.	CASSAYDGGYGYTF	TGTGCCAGCAGTGCTTACGACGGGGGCTATGGCTACACCTTC
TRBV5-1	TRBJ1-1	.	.	CASSFQGANTEAFF	TGCGCCAGCAGCTTTCAGGGCGCGAACACTGAAGCTTTCTTT
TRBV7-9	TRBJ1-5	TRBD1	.	CAGQVGNQPQHF	TGTGCCGGACAGGTTGGTAATCAGCCCCAGCATTTT
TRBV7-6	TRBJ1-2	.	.	CASSSGQRGGNYGYTF	TGTGCCAGCAGCTCGGGACAACGCGGAGGAAACTATGGCTACACCTTC
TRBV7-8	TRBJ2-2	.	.	CASSLVAGAGTGELFF	TGTGCCAGCAGCTTAGTCGCGGGGGCCGGAACCGGGGAGCTGTTTTTT